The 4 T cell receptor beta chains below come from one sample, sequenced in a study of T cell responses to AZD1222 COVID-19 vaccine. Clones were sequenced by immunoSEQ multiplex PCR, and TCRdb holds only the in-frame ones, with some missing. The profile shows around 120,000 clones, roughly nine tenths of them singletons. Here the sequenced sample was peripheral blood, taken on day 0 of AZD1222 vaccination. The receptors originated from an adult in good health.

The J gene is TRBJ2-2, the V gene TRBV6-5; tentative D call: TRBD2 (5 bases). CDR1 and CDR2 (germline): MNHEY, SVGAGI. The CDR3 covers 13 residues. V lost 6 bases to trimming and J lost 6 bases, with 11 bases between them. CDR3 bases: TGTGCCAGCAGAAGATCGGAGGCCGGGGAGCTGTTTTTT. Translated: CASRRSEAGELFF.

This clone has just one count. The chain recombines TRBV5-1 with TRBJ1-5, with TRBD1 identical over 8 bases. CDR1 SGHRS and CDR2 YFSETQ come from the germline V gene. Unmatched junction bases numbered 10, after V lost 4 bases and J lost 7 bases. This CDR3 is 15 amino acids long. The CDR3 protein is CASSTGQGSGQPQHF. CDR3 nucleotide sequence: TGCGCCAGCAGCACTGGACAGGGCTCAGGACAGCCCCAGCATTTT.

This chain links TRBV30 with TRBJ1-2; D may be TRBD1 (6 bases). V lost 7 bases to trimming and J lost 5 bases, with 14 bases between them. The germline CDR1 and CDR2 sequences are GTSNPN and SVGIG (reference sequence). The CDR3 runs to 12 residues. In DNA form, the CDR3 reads TGTGCCTCCCCAGGGGCCGGGTATGGCTACACCTTC. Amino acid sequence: CASPGAGYGYTF.

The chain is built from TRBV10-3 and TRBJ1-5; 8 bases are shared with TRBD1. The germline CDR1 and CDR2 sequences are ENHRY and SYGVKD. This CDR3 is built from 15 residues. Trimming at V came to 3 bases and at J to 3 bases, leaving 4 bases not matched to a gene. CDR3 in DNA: TGTGCCATCAGTGAACAGGGGGTTAACAATCAGCCCCAGCATTTT. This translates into CAISEQGVNNQPQHF.